This TCR beta chain appears in the sequencing data of a study of blood T cell repertoires in COVID-19. Germline lookup yields CDR1 SGDLS and CDR2 YYNGEE. CDR3 length equals 13 residues. V lost 3 bases and J lost 9; bases outside the gene matches: 3. In its sample, this clone was seen a few times. TCRdb's table, derived via immunoSEQ multiplex PCR, lists solely in-frame clones and lacks some. The data show about 200,000 clones, 82% seen once. The Seattle site enrolled patients during active infection and followed them longitudinally. Sequencing was performed on peripheral blood. V usage is TRBV9 and J usage is TRBJ1-6; the match to TRBD1 covers 7 bases. This sequence originates from an elderly woman with COVID-19, enrolled during active disease. The CDR3 coding sequence is TGTGCCAGCAGCGATAGGACAGGTTCACCCCTCCACTTT. Its translation is CASSDRTGSPLHF.